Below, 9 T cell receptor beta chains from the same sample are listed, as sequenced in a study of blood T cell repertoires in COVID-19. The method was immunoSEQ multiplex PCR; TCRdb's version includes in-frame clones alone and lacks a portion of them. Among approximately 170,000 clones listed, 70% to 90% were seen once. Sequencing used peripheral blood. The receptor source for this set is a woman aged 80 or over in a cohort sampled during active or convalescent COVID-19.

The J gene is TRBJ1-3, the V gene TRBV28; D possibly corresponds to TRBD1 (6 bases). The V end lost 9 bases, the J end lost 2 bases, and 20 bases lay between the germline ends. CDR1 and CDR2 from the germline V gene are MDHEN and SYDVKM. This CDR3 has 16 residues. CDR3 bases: TGTGCCAGTGAACCCCACCGGGGGGCAACTGGAAACACCATATATTTT. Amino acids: CASEPHRGATGNTIYF.

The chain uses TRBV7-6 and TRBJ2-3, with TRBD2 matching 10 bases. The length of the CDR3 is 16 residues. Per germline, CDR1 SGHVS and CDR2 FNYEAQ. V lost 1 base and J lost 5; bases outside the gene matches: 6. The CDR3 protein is CASSLGLAGAKDTQYF. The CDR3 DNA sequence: TGTGCCAGCAGCTTAGGGCTAGCGGGAGCTAAAGATACGCAGTATTTT.

The CDR3 region is CASSQAARGTDTQYF. CDR3 in DNA: TGTGCCAGCAGCCAAGCCGCCAGGGGGACAGATACGCAGTATTTT. J is TRBJ2-3 and V is TRBV11-2; 7 bases match TRBD1. J was trimmed by 3 bases and V by 5 bases; bases with no gene match: 8. CDR1 SGHAT and CDR2 FQNNGV come from the germline V gene. This CDR3 comprises 15 residues. Full variable domain (rest looked up from reference TRBV11-2 and TRBJ2-3): EAGVAQSPRYKIIEKRQSVAFWCNPISGHATLYWYQQILGQGPKLLIQFQNNGVVDDSQLPKDRFSAERLKGVDSTLKIQPAKLEDSAVYLCASSQAARGTDTQYFGPGTRLTVL.

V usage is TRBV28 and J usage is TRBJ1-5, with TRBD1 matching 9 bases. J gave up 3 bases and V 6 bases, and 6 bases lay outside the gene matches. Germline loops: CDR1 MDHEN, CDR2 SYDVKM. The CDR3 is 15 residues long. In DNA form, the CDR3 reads TGTGCCAGCAGGTCGGGACAGGGCGACAATCAGCCCCAGCATTTT. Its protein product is CASRSGQGDNQPQHF.

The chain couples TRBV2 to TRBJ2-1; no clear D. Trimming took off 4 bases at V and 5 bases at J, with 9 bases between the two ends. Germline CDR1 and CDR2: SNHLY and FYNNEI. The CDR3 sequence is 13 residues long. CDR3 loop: CASSGGPNNEQFF. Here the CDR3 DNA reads TGTGCCAGCAGTGGTGGGCCGAACAATGAGCAGTTCTTC.

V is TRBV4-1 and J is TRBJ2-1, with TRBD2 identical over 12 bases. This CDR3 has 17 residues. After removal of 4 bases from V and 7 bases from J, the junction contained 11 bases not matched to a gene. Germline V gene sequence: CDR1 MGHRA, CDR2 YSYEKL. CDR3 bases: TGCGCCAGCAGCCCCCAAGGACTAGCGGGGAGGTATAATGAGCAGTTCTTC. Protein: CASSPQGLAGRYNEQFF.

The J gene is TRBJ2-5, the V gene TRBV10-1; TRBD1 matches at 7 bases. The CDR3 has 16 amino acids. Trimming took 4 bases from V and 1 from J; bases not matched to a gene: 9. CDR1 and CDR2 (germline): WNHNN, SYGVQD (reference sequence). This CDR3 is CASSGSLAGGQETQYF. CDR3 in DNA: TGCGCCAGCAGTGGGTCTTTGGCAGGGGGCCAAGAGACCCAGTACTTC.

CDR3: CASSQDPGATGELFF. CDR3 nucleotide sequence: TGCGCCAGCAGCCAAGATCCCGGAGCTACCGGGGAGCTGTTTTTT. V gene TRBV4-1 combines with J gene TRBJ2-2; D is undetermined. CDR3 length: 15 amino acids. Germline-derived CDR1 and CDR2 are MGHRA and YSYEKL. V gave up 0 bases and J gave up 5 bases, with 10 bases separating them.

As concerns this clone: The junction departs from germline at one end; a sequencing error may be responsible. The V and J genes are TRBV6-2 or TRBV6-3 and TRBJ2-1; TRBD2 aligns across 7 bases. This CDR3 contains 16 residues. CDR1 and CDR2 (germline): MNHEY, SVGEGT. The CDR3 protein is CASSYPGTTTYNEQFF. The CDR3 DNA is TGTGCCAGCAGTTACCCCGGGACTACCACCTATAATGAGCAGTTCTTC.